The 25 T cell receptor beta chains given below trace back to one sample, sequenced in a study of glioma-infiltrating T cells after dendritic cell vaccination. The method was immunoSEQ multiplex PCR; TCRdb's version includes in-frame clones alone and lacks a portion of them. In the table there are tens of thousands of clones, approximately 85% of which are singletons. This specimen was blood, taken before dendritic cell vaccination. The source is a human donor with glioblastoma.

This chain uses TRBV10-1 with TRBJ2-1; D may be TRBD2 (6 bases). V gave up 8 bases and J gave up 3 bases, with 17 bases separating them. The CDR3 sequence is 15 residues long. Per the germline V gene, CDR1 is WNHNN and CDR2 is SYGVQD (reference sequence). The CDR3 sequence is CASWETSPDYNEQFF. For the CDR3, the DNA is TGCGCCAGCTGGGAGACTAGTCCTGACTACAATGAGCAGTTCTTC.

The DNA for the CDR3 is TGTGCCAGTAGGACAGGGGCTGGAAACACCATATATTTT. Protein: CASRTGAGNTIYF. The V gene is TRBV19, the J gene TRBJ1-3; TRBD1 agrees at 8 bases. The CDR3 spans 13 residues. Unmatched junction bases numbered 0, after V lost 6 bases and J lost 2 bases. The germline gives CDR1 LNHDA, CDR2 SQIVND (reference sequence). Filled out from reference TRBV19 and TRBJ1-3, the complete variable domain reads DGGITQSPKYLFRKEGQNVTLSCEQNLNHDAMYWYRQDPGQGLRLIYYSQIVNDFQKGDIAEGYSVSREKKESFPLTVTSAQKNPTAFYLCASRTGAGNTIYFGEGSWLTVV.

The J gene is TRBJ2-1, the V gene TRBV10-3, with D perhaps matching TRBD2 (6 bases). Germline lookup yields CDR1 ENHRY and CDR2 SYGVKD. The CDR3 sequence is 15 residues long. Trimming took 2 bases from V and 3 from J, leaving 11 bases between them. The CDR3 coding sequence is TGTGCCATCAGTGAGGGGCGGGACGGCTACAATGAGCAGTTCTTC. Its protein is CAISEGRDGYNEQFF.

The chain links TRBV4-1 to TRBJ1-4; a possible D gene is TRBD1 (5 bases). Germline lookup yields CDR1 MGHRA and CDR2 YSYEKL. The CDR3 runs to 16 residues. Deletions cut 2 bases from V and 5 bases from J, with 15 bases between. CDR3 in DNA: TGCGCCAGCAGCCAAAGGTCGGACGGACAAAATGAAAAACTGTTTTTT. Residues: CASSQRSDGQNEKLFF.

In DNA form, the CDR3 reads TGCGCCAGCGCCAGGGACGGGACTAGCCTCTTGGAGCAGTACTTC. Its protein is CASARDGTSLLEQYF. This chain uses TRBV5-1 with TRBJ2-7; 9 bases agree with TRBD2. V was pared by 7 bases and J by 7 bases, with 15 bases of the junction left unmatched. The germline gives CDR1 SGHRS, CDR2 YFSETQ. The CDR3 has 15 amino acids.

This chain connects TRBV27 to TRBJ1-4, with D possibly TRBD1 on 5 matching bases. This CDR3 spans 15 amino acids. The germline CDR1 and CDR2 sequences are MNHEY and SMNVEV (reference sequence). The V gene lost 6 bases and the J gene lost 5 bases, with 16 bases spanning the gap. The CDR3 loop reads CASSPGLTNNEKLFF. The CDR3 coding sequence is TGTGCCAGCAGCCCGGGACTGACGAACAATGAAAAACTGTTTTTT.

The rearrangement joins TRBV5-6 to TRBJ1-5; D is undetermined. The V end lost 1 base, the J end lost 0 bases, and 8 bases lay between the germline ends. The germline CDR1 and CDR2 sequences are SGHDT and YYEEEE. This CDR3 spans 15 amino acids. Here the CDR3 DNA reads TGTGCCAGCAGCTTGTTGGCAAGTAGCAATCAGCCCCAGCATTTT. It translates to CASSLLASSNQPQHF.

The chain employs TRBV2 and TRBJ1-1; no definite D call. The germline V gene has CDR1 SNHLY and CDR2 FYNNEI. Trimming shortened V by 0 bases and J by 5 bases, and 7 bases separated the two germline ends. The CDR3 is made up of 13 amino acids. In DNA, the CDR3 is TGTGCCAGCAGTGAAGCGCCGGGGACTGAAGCTTTCTTT. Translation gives CASSEAPGTEAFF.

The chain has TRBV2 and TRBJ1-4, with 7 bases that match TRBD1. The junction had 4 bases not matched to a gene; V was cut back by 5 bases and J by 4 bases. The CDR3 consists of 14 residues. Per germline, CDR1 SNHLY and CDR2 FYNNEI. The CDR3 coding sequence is TGTGCCAGCAGTCCGGGACAGTTTAATGAAAAACTGTTTTTT. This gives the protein CASSPGQFNEKLFF. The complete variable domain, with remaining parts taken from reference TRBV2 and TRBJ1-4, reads EPEVTQTPSHQVTQMGQEVILRCVPISNHLYFYWYRQILGQKVEFLVSFYNNEISEKSEIFDDQFSVERPDGSNFTLKIRSTKLEDSAMYFCASSPGQFNEKLFFGSGTQLSVL.

CDR3 protein: CASSTRQKNGYEQYF. The CDR3 coding sequence is TGTGCCAGCAGCACCCGACAGAAAAACGGCTACGAGCAGTACTTC. V gene TRBV13 combines with J gene TRBJ2-7; D may be TRBD1 (5 bases). CDR3 length: 15 residues. V was clipped by 5 bases and J by 3 bases, with 17 bases between them. Germline V gene data show CDR1 as PRHDT and CDR2 as FYEKMQ (reference sequence).

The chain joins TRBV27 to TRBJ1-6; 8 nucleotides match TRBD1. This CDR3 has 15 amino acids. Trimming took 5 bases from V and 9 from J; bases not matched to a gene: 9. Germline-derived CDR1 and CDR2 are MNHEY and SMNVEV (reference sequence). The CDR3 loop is CASSPRTGMGSPLHF. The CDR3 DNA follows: TGTGCCAGCAGTCCCCGGACAGGGATGGGTTCACCCCTCCACTTT.

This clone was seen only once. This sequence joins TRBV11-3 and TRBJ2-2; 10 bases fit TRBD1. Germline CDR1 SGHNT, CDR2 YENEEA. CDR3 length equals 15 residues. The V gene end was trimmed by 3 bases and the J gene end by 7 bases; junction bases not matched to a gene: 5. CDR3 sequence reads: CASSFKTGGIGELFF. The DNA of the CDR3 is TGTGCCAGCAGCTTCAAGACAGGGGGCATCGGGGAGCTGTTTTTT.

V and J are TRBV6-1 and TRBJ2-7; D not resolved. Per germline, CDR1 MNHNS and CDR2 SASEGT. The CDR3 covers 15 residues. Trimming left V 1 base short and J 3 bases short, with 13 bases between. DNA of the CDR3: TGTGCCAGCAGTGAAGGAGGCTCGCTAATCTACGAGCAGTACTTC. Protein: CASSEGGSLIYEQYF.

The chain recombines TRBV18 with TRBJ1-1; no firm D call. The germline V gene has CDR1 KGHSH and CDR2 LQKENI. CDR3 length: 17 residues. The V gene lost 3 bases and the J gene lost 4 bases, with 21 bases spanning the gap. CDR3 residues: CASSPAGRSTMGTEAFF. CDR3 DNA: TGTGCCAGCTCACCGGCGGGCAGATCCACGATGGGCACTGAAGCTTTCTTT.

In nucleotides, the CDR3 is TGTGCCTGGAGTGTGGGGCGGAACACAGATACGCAGTATTTT. It specifies CAWSVGRNTDTQYF. J is TRBJ2-3 and V is TRBV30; D is possibly TRBD1 (5 bases). The V end was cut by 0 bases, the J end by 2 bases, with 9 bases between. Germline V gives CDR1 GTSNPN, CDR2 SVGIG (reference sequence). The CDR3 length is 14 residues. The variable domain in full, completed from reference TRBV30 and TRBJ2-3, reads SQTIHQWPATLVQPVGSPLSLECTVEGTSNPNLYWYRQAAGRGLQLLFYSVGIGQISSEVPQNLSASRPQDRQFILSSKKLLLSDSGFYLCAWSVGRNTDTQYFGPGTRLTVL.

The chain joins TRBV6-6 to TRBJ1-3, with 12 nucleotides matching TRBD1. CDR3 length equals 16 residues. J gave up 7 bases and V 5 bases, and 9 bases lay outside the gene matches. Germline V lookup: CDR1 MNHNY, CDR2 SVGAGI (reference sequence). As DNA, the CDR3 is TGTGCCAGCAGTCGCGGGGCCGGGACAGGGGGCAACACCATATATTTT. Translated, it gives CASSRGAGTGGNTIYF.

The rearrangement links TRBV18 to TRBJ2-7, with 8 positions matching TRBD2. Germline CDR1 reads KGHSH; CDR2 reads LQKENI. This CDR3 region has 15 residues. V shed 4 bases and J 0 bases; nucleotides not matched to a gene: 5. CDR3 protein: CASSHGGGSSYEQYF. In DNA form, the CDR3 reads TGTGCCAGCTCACACGGGGGGGGAAGCTCCTACGAGCAGTACTTC.

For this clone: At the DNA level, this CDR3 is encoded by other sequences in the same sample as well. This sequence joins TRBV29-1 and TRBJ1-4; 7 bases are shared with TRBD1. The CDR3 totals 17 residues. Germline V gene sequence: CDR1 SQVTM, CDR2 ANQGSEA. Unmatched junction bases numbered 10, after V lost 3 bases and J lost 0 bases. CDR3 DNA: TGCAGCGTTGAGGTCGGGGGACAGCCCGCAACTAATGAAAAACTGTTTTTT. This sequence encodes CSVEVGGQPATNEKLFF.

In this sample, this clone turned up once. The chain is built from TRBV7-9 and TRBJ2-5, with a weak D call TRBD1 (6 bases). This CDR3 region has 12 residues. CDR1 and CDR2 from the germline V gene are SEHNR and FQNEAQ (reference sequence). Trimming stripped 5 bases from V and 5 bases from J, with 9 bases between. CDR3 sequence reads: CASSATGETQYF. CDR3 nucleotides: TGTGCCAGCAGCGCAACAGGGGAGACCCAGTACTTC.

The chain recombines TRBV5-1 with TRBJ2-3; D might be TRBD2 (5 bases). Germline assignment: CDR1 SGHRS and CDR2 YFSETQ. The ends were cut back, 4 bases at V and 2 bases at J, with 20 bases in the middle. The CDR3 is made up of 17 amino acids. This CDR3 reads CASSGRMAADSTDTQYF. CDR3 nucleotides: TGCGCCAGCAGCGGTCGGATGGCGGCGGACTCCACAGATACGCAGTATTTT.

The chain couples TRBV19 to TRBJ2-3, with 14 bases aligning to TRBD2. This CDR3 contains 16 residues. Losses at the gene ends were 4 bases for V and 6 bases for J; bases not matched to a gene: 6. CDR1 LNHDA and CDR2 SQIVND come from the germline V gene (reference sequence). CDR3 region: CASSRLAGGPGDTQYF. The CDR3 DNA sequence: TGTGCCAGTAGTAGACTAGCGGGGGGGCCGGGGGATACGCAGTATTTT. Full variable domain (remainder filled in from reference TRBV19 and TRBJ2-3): DGGITQSPKYLFRKEGQNVTLSCEQNLNHDAMYWYRQDPGQGLRLIYYSQIVNDFQKGDIAEGYSVSREKKESFPLTVTSAQKNPTAFYLCASSRLAGGPGDTQYFGPGTRLTVL.

This CDR3 reads CASGGGQGQETQYF. The CDR3 nucleotides read TGTGCCAGTGGGGGCGGACAGGGGCAAGAGACCCAGTACTTC. The genes are TRBV2 and TRBJ2-5; 9 bases are shared with TRBD1. The junction had 7 bases not matched to a gene; V was cut back by 9 bases and J by 2 bases. The germline CDR1 and CDR2 sequences are SNHLY and FYNNEI. The CDR3 totals 14 residues.

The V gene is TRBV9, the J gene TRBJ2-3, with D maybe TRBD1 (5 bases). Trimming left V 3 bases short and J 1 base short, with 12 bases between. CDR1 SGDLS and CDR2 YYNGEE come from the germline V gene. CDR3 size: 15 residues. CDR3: CASSALGEGTDTQYF. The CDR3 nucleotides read TGTGCCAGCAGCGCCCTAGGGGAAGGCACAGATACGCAGTATTTT.

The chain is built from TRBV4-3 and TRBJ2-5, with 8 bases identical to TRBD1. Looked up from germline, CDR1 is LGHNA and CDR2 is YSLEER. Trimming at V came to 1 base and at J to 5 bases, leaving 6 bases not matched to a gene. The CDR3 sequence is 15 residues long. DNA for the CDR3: TGCGCCAGCAGCCAAGGCTTCCAGGGGGCCGAGACCCAGTACTTC. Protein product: CASSQGFQGAETQYF.

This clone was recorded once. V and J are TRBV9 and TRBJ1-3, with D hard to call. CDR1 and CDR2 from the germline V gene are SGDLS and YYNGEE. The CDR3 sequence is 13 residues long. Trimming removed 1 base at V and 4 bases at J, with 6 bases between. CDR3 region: CASSVSVGNTIYF. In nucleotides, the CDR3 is TGTGCCAGCAGCGTATCGGTCGGAAACACCATATATTTT.